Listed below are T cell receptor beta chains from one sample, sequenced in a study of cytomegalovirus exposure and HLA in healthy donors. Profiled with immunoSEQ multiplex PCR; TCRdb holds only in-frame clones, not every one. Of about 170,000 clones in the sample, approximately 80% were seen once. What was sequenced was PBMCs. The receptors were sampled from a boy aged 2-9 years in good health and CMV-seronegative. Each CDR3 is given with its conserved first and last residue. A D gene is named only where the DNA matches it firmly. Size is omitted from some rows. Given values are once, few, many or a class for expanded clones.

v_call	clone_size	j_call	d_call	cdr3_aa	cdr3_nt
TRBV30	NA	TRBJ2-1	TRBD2	CAWSVRGVFRAQKNNEQFF	TGTGCCTGGAGTGTCCGGGGGGTATTCCGGGCCCAAAAGAACAATGAGCAGTTCTTC
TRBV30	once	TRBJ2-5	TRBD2	CAWTYPAPGLAGQETQYF	TGTGCCTGGACCTACCCTGCGCCGGGCCTAGCGGGACAAGAGACCCAGTACTTC
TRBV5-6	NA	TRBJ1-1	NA	CASSQIGQFSSMNTEAFF	TGTGCCAGCAGCCAAATCGGACAATTCAGTTCCATGAACACTGAAGCTTTCTTT
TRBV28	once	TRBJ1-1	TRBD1	CASSFQGAGNTEAFF	TGTGCCAGCAGTTTCCAGGGGGCGGGAAACACTGAAGCTTTCTTT
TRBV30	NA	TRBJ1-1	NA	CAWEQEPNTEAFF	TGTGCCTGGGAACAGGAACCAAACACTGAAGCTTTCTTT
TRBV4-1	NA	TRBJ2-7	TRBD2	CASSQGWASGRHEQYF	TGCGCCAGCAGCCAAGGATGGGCTAGCGGGAGGCACGAGCAGTACTTC
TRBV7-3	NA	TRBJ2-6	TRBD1	CASSPGGGRVPWGANVLTF	TGTGCCAGCAGCCCAGGGGGTGGTAGGGTCCCTTGGGGGGCCAACGTCCTGACTTTC
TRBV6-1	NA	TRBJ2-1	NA	CASSGQGSNEQFF	TGTGCCAGCAGTGGTCAGGGGAGCAATGAGCAGTTCTTC
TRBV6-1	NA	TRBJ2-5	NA	CASSEGRGAETQYF	TGTGCCAGCAGTGAGGGTCGGGGGGCGGAGACCCAGTACTTC
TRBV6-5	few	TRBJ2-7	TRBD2	CASTHGGAGEQYF	TGTGCCAGCACCCACGGGGGGGCGGGCGAGCAGTACTTC
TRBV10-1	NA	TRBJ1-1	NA	CASSVPGLTSTEAFF	TGCGCCAGCAGCGTACCGGGTCTAACGTCCACTGAAGCTTTCTTT
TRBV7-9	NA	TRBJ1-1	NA	CASGADTEAFF	TGTGCCAGCGGCGCGGACACTGAAGCTTTCTTT
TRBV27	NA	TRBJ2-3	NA	CASSLSGGGTDTQYF	TGTGCCAGCAGTTTAAGTGGCGGGGGCACAGATACGCAGTATTTT
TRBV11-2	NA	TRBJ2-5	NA	CASSLQGRQETQYF	TGTGCCAGCAGCTTACAGGGTCGACAAGAGACCCAGTACTTC
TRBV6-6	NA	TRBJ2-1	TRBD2	CASSRLAGDNEQFF	TGTGCCAGCAGTCGACTAGCCGGGGACAATGAGCAGTTCTTC
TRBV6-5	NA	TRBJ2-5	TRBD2	CASTSQLAGVETQYF	TGTGCCAGCACCTCACAACTAGCGGGGGTGGAGACCCAGTACTTC
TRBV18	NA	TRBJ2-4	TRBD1	CASSPRPGQGENIQYF	TGTGCCAGCTCACCACGACCCGGACAGGGGGAAAACATTCAGTACTTC
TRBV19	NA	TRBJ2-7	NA	CATATDTSGEQYF	TGTGCCACCGCGACAGATACCTCCGGCGAGCAGTACTTC
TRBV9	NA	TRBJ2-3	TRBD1	CASSTPRGQGEGTDTQYF	TGTGCCAGCAGCACCCCCCGAGGACAGGGGGAAGGCACAGATACGCAGTATTTT
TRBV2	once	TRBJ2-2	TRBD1	CASSRDRGTTGELFF	TGTGCCAGCAGTCGGGACAGGGGGACGACCGGGGAGCTGTTTTTT
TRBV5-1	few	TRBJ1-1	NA	CASSWTDSNTEAFF	TGCGCCAGCAGCTGGACAGATTCGAACACTGAAGCTTTCTTT
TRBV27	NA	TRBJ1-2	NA	CASSGENLYGYTF	TGTGCCAGCAGTGGGGAGAACCTCTATGGCTACACCTTC
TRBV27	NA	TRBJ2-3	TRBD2	CASSIAGPDTQYF	TGTGCCAGCAGTATAGCGGGGCCGGATACGCAGTATTTT
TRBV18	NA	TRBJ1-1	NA	CASSPTNLGGGYPVTEAFF	TGTGCCAGCTCGCCAACCAACTTGGGCGGGGGGTATCCTGTGACTGAAGCTTTCTTT
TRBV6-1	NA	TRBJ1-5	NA	CASTLGGAGNQPQHF	TGTGCCAGCACCCTTGGAGGGGCCGGCAATCAGCCCCAGCATTTT
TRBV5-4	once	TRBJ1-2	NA	CASSPPDRNYGYTF	TGTGCCAGCAGCCCTCCCGACAGAAACTATGGCTACACCTTC
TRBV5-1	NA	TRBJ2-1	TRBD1	CASSLQGAGYNEQFF	TGCGCCAGCAGCCTACAGGGGGCTGGTTACAATGAGCAGTTCTTC
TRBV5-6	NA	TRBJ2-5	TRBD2	CASSSSGRGIETQYF	TGTGCCAGCAGCTCCTCAGGGAGGGGCATAGAGACCCAGTACTTC
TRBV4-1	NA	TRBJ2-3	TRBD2	CASSQLADGTDTQYF	TGCGCCAGCAGCCAACTAGCGGACGGCACAGATACGCAGTATTTT
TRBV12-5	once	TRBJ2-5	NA	CASGLVPGQETQYF	TGTGCTAGTGGTTTGGTACCGGGGCAAGAGACCCAGTACTTC
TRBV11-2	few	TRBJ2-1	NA	CASSIMSVGYNEQFF	TGTGCCAGCAGCATAATGAGTGTTGGTTACAATGAGCAGTTCTTC
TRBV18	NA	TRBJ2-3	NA	CASSPRGDTQYF	TGTGCCAGCTCACCCAGGGGAGATACGCAGTATTTT
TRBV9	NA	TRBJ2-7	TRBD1	CASSVLGTGNSYEQYF	TGTGCCAGCAGCGTATTAGGGACAGGGAACTCCTACGAGCAGTACTTC
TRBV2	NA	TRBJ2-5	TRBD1	CASSLITGGTQTQYF	TGTGCCAGCAGCCTTATAACAGGGGGCACGCAGACCCAGTACTTC
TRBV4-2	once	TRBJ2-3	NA	CASSEGVSSTDTQYF	TGTGCCAGCTCCGAAGGGGTTTCTAGCACAGATACGCAGTATTTT
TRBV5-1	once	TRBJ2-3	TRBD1	CASSFAQGPLGVSTDTQYF	TGCGCCAGCAGCTTCGCACAGGGGCCTCTCGGGGTTAGCACAGATACGCAGTATTTT
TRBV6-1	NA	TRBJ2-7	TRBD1	CASSRQGRYEQYF	TGTGCCAGTTCTCGACAGGGGAGATACGAGCAGTACTTC
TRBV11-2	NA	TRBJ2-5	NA	CASTQGGGFSGVETQYF	TGTGCCAGCACCCAGGGGGGTGGGTTTTCGGGAGTGGAGACCCAGTACTTC
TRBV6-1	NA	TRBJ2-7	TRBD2	CASERGGRLYEQYF	TGTGCCAGCGAGCGGGGCGGGCGCCTCTACGAGCAGTACTTC
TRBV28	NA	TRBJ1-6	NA	CASYTVGGGNSPLHF	TGTGCCAGCTATACTGTTGGGGGCGGGAATTCACCCCTCCACTTT
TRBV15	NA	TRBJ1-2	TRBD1	CATSSGQSYGYTF	TGTGCCACCAGCTCGGGACAGAGCTATGGCTACACCTTC
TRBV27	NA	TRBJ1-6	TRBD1	CASSSGQTNSPLHF	TGTGCCAGCAGTTCGGGACAGACAAATTCACCCCTCCACTTT
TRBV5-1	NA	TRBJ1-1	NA	CASSLDGVTRGTEAFF	TGCGCCAGCAGCTTGGACGGGGTAACCAGGGGCACTGAAGCTTTCTTT
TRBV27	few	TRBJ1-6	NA	CASSLLGGMNNSPLHF	TGTGCCAGCAGTTTATTGGGGGGTATGAATAATTCACCCCTCCACTTT
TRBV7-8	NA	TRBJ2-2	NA	CASSMTAGRSLFF	TGTGCCAGCAGCATGACAGCCGGTCGGAGTTTGTTTTTT
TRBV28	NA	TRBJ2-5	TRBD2	CASSLELAGGRETQYF	TGTGCCAGCAGTTTAGAGTTAGCGGGGGGGCGGGAGACCCAGTACTTC
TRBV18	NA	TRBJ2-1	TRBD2	CASSPSVLAASYNEQFF	TGTGCCAGCTCACCCTCCGTTCTAGCGGCCTCCTACAATGAGCAGTTCTTC
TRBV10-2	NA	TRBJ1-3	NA	CASSETTAASSGNTIYF	TGCGCCAGCAGTGAGACTACCGCAGCGAGCTCTGGAAACACCATATATTTT